This T cell receptor (beta chain) was captured by sequencing in a study of T cell responses to AZD1222 COVID-19 vaccine (dated by TCRdb to the early 2020s). The study in broad terms: AZD1222 recipients with second doses at about 4 weeks or about 12 weeks were pooled, because spike-specific TCR depth and breadth did not differ between schedules. Trial participants were enrolled by age into 18-55, 56-69 and 70-plus year subgroups, with 148, 28 and 57 TCR-sequenced participants respectively. A total of 233 trial participants underwent TCR sequencing, of whom about 200 received two doses of AZD1222 and some 26 received two doses of the MenACWY control vaccine. What the authors observed across the whole study: In the small 56-69-year group, the increase in depth fell short of significance, most likely because of low power. Nearly half of unique spike-specific TCRs reportedly recognized epitopes outside regions mutated in the B.1.351 and B.1.1.7 variants. Most participants were white British and females outnumbered males, and the authors suggested that clonal diversity may have been underestimated. Only a handful of AZD1222 recipients were SARS-CoV-2 seropositive at baseline, limiting conclusions about previously exposed vaccinees. After two AZD1222 doses, both the breadth and the depth of spike-specific TCRs were significantly higher than at day 0 and than in MenACWY recipients. Because no day 14 peak-response samples were available, repertoires were characterized only after the peak T cell response. Vaccine-associated CD4 TCRs spanned the whole spike protein, with dominant responses in regions 160-218 and 743-854.

The CDR3 regions of human TCRbeta chains were analyzed by immunosequencing. As for how the authors treated the data: TCRs in the repertoires were compared against a reference library of SARS-CoV-2-specific TCRs that had been generated with the MIRA antigen-specificity platform. Breadth was defined as the fraction of unique TCRs that were SARS-CoV-2-associated. Depth was defined as the fraction of total T cells that were SARS-CoV-2-associated. Using the MIRA data, every spike-specific TCR was mapped to the spike region that the TCR reacted to and assigned to either a CD4 or a CD8 class. Log10-transformed breadth and depth values were compared by one-way ANOVA with Sidak's multiple comparisons tests. The source is immuneACCESS, and TCRdb retained only in-frame sequences with V and J called. Part of the clones is not carried over; for the studies checked, unresolved V genes explain less than half of this, and the remainder is unexplained. From that table come the V and J calls and clone size; the DNA was used to work out D and trimming. The sample table shows 95,000 to 150,000 clones, and around 86% are seen once. Around 7.7% of the sample rests with the top ten.

A word on this clone: The target of this receptor is not known. No base quality values were provided; no much bigger clone lies one nucleotide off.

What this sample's time point label stands for: baseline before first vaccination. Vaccinee samples were obtained from the UK trials COV001 and COV002, which included a single-blind randomized controlled phase 2/3 trial of AZD1222 (ChAdOx1 nCoV-19) in healthy adults. For TCRbeta chain sequencing, PBMC samples from trial participants were taken at day 0 and at day 28 after the second dose. Sequences were derived from peripheral blood, sampled on day 0 of AZD1222 vaccination. The receptor was derived from an adult in good health.

The sequenced DNA: TGTGCCAGCAGTGAAAGGGGACAGGGCCGGAAGGGCAATCAGCCCCAGCATTTT. Translation gives CASSERGQGRKGNQPQHF. Here the chain combines TRBV6-1 and TRBJ1-5; 9 of the junction bases match TRBD1. The cysteine opens and the phenylalanine closes a CDR3 of 18 amino acids. The only DNA kept is the CDR3, 54 bases in frame from the first base. Via the germline V gene, CDR1 is MNHNS and CDR2 SASEGT. The V end gives up 2 bases and the J end 2 bases, leaving 10 bases in the junction not matched to a gene.